Described below is a single T cell receptor beta chain sequence and its context. The sample belongs to a study of blood T cell repertoires in COVID-19. Assay used: immunoSEQ multiplex PCR; TCRdb lists only in-frame clones, some missing. The table lists under 350,000 clones, around 90% of them singletons. The sample taken for sequencing was PBMCs or T cells enriched from blood (not recorded which). This TCR was recovered from a woman aged 40-49 years who had recovered from COVID-19.

The CDR3 DNA follows: TGCGCCAGCAGCTTTAGTGGGACTAGCTTGTTAGATACGCAGTATTTT. Amino acid sequence: CASSFSGTSLLDTQYF. The rearrangement uses TRBV5-1 and TRBJ2-3; 9 bases line up with TRBD2. Germline V gene sequence: CDR1 SGHRS, CDR2 YFSETQ. The CDR3 is 16 amino acids. V shed 2 bases and J 5 bases; nucleotides not matched to a gene: 9. The complete variable domain, with remaining parts taken from reference TRBV5-1 and TRBJ2-3, reads KAGVTQTPRYLIKTRGQQVTLSCSPISGHRSVSWYQQTPGQGLQFLFEYFSETQRNKGNFPGRFSGRQFSNSRSEMNVSTLELGDSALYLCASSFSGTSLLDTQYFGPGTRLTVL.